This passage covers 5 T cell receptor beta chains from one sample sequenced in a study of response to subunit inactivated influenza vaccine. One entry per CDR3 protein results from TCRdb running MiXCR on the RT-PCR reads. The sample holds approximately 230,000 distinct CDR3 sequences; more than 10% are singletons and the top ten take roughly 7.7%. The material sequenced was non-naive T cells sorted from PBMCs, taken less than 15 days before vaccination. The receptors come from a man over 45 who received an inactivated influenza vaccine.

This clonotype was seen at least ten times. Here the CDR3 reads CSVVWTDPNQPQHF. CDR3 nucleotide sequence: TGCAGCGTGGTCTGGACAGACCCCAATCAGCCCCAGCATTTT. The chain uses TRBV29-1 and TRBJ1-5; possible D gene TRBD1, 6 bases. This CDR3 is built from 14 residues. V shed 6 bases and J shed 3 bases, with 15 bases lying between them. The germline V gene has CDR1 SQVTM and CDR2 ANQGSEA. The full variable domain, its missing parts supplied by reference TRBV29-1 and TRBJ1-5, is SAVISQKPSRDICQRGTSLTIQCQVDSQVTMMFWYRQQPGQSLTLIATANQGSEATYESGFVIDKFPISRPNLTFSTLTVSNMSPEDSSIYLCSVVWTDPNQPQHFGDGTRLSIL.

The chain recombines TRBV6-2 or TRBV6-3 with TRBJ2-1, with TRBD2 matching 10 bases. This CDR3 has 14 amino acids. Germline assignment: CDR1 MNHEY and CDR2 SVGEGT. Trimming removed 2 bases from V and 6 bases from J; junction bases left unmatched: 1. The CDR3 spells CASSYLAGANEQFF. CDR3 DNA: TGTGCCAGCAGTTACCTAGCGGGAGCCAATGAGCAGTTCTTC.

This clonotype came up a few times. The gene calls are TRBV12-3 or TRBV12-4 and TRBJ2-3; 14 nucleotides agree with TRBD2. There are 18 residues in the CDR3. V shed 4 bases and J 0 bases; nucleotides not matched to a gene: 6. The CDR3 sequence: CASSSRLAGGPSTDTQYF. CDR3 coding DNA: TGTGCCAGCAGTTCCAGACTAGCGGGAGGGCCGAGCACAGATACGCAGTATTTT.

The V and J genes are TRBV10-3 and TRBJ2-2, with no clear D. This CDR3 is 12 amino acids long. With 6 bases removed from V and 1 base from J, the gap between germline ends came to 3 bases. Germline CDR1 ENHRY, CDR2 SYGVKD. CDR3 sequence (DNA): TGTGCCATCAGCATGAACACCGGGGAGCTGTTTTTT. Encoded protein: CAISMNTGELFF.

This clonotype has a handful of counts. The CDR3 protein is CASSVSGLAGGVEQFF. The DNA for the CDR3 is TGTGCCAGCAGCGTGTCAGGACTAGCGGGAGGGGTTGAGCAGTTCTTC. This chain links TRBV9 with TRBJ2-1, with 15 bases matching TRBD2. The CDR3 extends over 16 amino acids. After removal of 2 bases from V and 9 bases from J, the junction contained 6 bases not matched to a gene. CDR1 and CDR2 (germline): SGDLS, YYNGEE.